The T cell receptor (beta chain) described here comes from a study of cytomegalovirus exposure and HLA in healthy donors (dated by TCRdb to the late 2010s). A note on the overall study: In an earlier analysis of roughly 590 of the donors, approximately 300 Gb of sequence data and just under 120 million unique TCR beta sequences from about 179 million T cells were reported. Class I and class II HLA loci were covered by the typing at four-digit resolution. About five DR-DQ haplotypes were treated as single units for association and clustering because of strong linkage in the cohort. To predict cytomegalovirus infection status, the study combined high-throughput TCR immunosequencing, statistical association of individual TCRs with disease status, and machine learning. Across under 500 genotyped donors of the cohort, an average of roughly 200,000 unique TCR beta nucleotide sequences per donor were sequenced, and roughly 18% of those sequences were non-productive. Donor age, sex, ethnicity and CMV serostatus were compiled alongside the repertoire data. An early release covering roughly 600 HLA-typed donors comprised about 300 gigabases of sequencing data and roughly 85 million unique TCR sequences. All discovery cohort repertoires had been generated using a single sequencing platform. The study used immunosequencing to profile the T cell repertoires of 666 subjects and linked those repertoires to cytomegalovirus serostatus. To decide whether each TCR beta V gene segment behaved as functional or pseudogenic, an earlier analysis of over 500 of the donors relied on high-throughput TCR beta sequencing. The genetic ancestry cluster associated with self-reported Caucasian donors included roughly 84% of the roughly 400 genotyped donors. A later analysis re-analyzed previously published TCR beta repertoires from 500 to 700 donors and added high-resolution HLA genotyping to study TCR occurrence patterns. A later genetic analysis took genome-wide SNP genotypes for about 55% of the 666 donors and used that subset as a discovery cohort. Rather than using new phenotypic data, the later analysis identified candidate immune exposures from TCR beta sequences and from how often those sequences occurred across donors. The aim of the study was to test whether cataloging public T cell receptors could identify signatures of past pathogen exposure. The number of donors typed differed by locus, with about 629-640 for A, B, C, DRB1 and DQB1, about 500 for DQA1, approximately 570 for DPA1, and under 490 for DPB1. Besides the first cohort of around 670 subjects, a separate validation cohort made up of about 120 different subjects was used. Study-wide conclusions, independent of this receptor: Three of the identified cytomegalovirus-associated TCR beta chains were confirmed in vitro to be specific for cytomegalovirus antigens. The classifier was reported to diagnose cytomegalovirus status with high specificity and sensitivity in both the original cohort and the validation cohort. Correlated functional status among segregating V segments might reflect linkage disequilibrium, but an unknown experimental factor could not be ruled out. While some public TCRs were present in many individuals, most TCR sequences turned up only very rarely across donors. An association between a missense DCLRE1C variant and V-gene and J-gene trimming of TCR beta chains was found in a later genetic analysis and replicated in an independent cohort. The study gave a list of 150 to 200 TCR beta chains associated with cytomegalovirus. This cohort had only TCR beta chains sequenced, and the lack of alpha or paired-chain data limited which features could be detected. A further reported finding was that TCR beta sequences accurately predicted the HLA-A and HLA-B alleles for most subjects in the first cohort. The sequencing pipeline was judged likely to have produced a cluster of highly shared sequence variants as a technical artifact. CMV serostatus was the only immune exposure information available for the cohort. In a later analysis, most CMV-associated TCR beta chains were found to appear HLA-restricted, with HLA associations seemingly driven largely by CMV exposure. In an earlier analysis of 587 of the donors, most TCR beta V segments appeared in productive rearrangements about 87% or about 30% of the time, broadly matching IMGT annotations. Presence/absence analyses assumed roughly uniform sequencing depth across donors, an assumption that may not hold. The authors suggested that the approach could potentially be generalized to other disease states and immunological phenotypes. Several of the top co-occurrence clusters appeared to be linked to parvovirus B19, influenza, CMV and Epstein-Barr virus, according to a later analysis. Seventeen rarely observed V segments, including chromosome 9 orphons, were excluded from the earlier analysis of some 590 of the donors because counts were too low. Compared with equally common non-associated chains, HLA-associated TCR beta chains in a later analysis were more clonally expanded and had lower generation probabilities. At a false discovery rate of 0.05, a later analysis linked some 18,000 TCR beta sequences to specific HLA alleles. In a later analysis, TCR association rates were found to vary across HLA loci, with the most associated TCRs seen for DRB1 alleles and the fewest for HLA-C alleles. When HLA alleles, especially DR and DQ, strongly co-occurred, TCR associations were difficult to assign to individual alleles. Because some donors lacked HLA typing at each locus, the association tests relied only on the typed subset. The 87-base-pair reads could not distinguish some IMGT-functional V segments, including TRBV6-2 and TRBV6-3, so those segments were excluded. Compared with the roughly 670-donor mean, donors in an Asian-associated ancestry cluster had fewer N-insertions in productive TCRs, according to a later genetic analysis.

Between the V and J ends, shortened by 0 bases and 0 bases respectively, the junction contains 14 bases. CDR1 is given as GTSNPN and CDR2 as SVGIG, both from the germline V gene (reference sequence). From its cysteine to its phenylalanine, the CDR3 spans 16 amino acids. Only CDR3 DNA remains: 48 bases, in frame from the first base. On this clone: There is no known antigen for this receptor. No much larger clonotype is one base removed from it; base qualities were not supplied.

The protocol used for the library was the immunoSEQ multiplex PCR assay. A mixture of 60 forward primers for TCR Vbeta segments and 13 reverse primers for TCR Jbeta segments was used in the multiplex PCR. The CDR3 region of rearranged TCR beta genes was amplified from genomic DNA by a multiplex PCR assay. The Illumina HiSeq System was used to sequence the amplified TCR beta libraries as 87-base-pair reads. On the study's bioinformatics: Across the 600 to 700 repertoires, a later analysis counted roughly 84 million unique TCR beta chains, around 10 million of which were shared by at least two donors. A nearest-neighbor algorithm error-corrected the raw reads and collapsed the reads into unique sequences, merging closely related sequences to remove PCR and sequencing errors. Alignment of CDR3 sequences to IMGT reference sequences was used to assign V, D and J gene segments. For a sequence to be retained, a match of at least six nucleotides to both a V gene segment and a J gene segment was required. Rearrangements were classified as productive when the CDR3 lacked stop codons and remained in frame with V and J, and all other rearrangements were classified as non-productive. Following IMGT convention, CDR3 was defined as the stretch from the second conserved V-encoded cysteine to the conserved J-encoded phenylalanine. Sequences without an unambiguous match to a single V gene segment were excluded from the earlier analysis of a few hundred of the donors. An earlier analysis of a few hundred of the donors called V segments functional above 56.7% productive rearrangements and segregating when the between-donor standard deviation exceeded 5%. To diagnose cytomegalovirus status from the catalog of TCR beta chain sequences, a statistical classification framework was built. In a later analysis, V and J genes were assigned by comparing TCR nucleotide sequences against IMGT/GENE-DB human TR gene sequences. Using the TCRdist pipeline, a later analysis assigned CDR3 sequences along with most-parsimonious VDJ recombination scenarios. A later analysis defined each TCR beta chain by its CDR3 amino acid sequence plus V-gene family, and excluded reads lacking a unique V-gene family. As a way to deal with suspected cross-contamination and a sequencing artifact, a later analysis dropped 450 to 600 nucleotide sequences that were highly shared and had low generation probability. For each public chain, a later analysis derived a clonal expansion index from normalized ranks of inferred template counts within each repertoire. In a later analysis, generation probabilities were computed using a VDJ recombination model fitted to out-of-frame rearrangements, and the results were checked against IGoR. In a later analysis, hypergeometric tests were used to score TCR-TCR, TCR-HLA and TCR-CMV co-occurrence, with a repertoire-size bias correction applied to TCR pairs. A later analysis estimated false discovery rates by permuting HLA or CMV assignments 20 times. In a later analysis, co-occurring TCRs were grouped with DBSCAN, and TCRdist sequence similarity was added when clustering was performed within HLA-allele-positive subsets. Repertoires with fewer than 30,000 or more than 120,000 public chains were left out of co-occurrence clustering, as were about five repertoires with anomalous nucleotide sharing. In TCRdb, the immuneACCESS table is reduced to in-frame sequences with V and J assigned. These tables do not hold every clone; where another copy was compared, an unresolved V gene accounts for under half, and the others remain unexplained. V, J and clone size derive from that table, while D and trimming were established from the DNA sequence. In this sample the table shows hundreds of thousands of clones, almost 80% of which occur a single time. 1.8% of the sample belongs to the ten largest clones.

The cohort comprised around 700 healthy bone marrow donors. At the time of sampling, every cohort member was nominally healthy, though immune exposures that went unrecorded were likely present. The donor tested CMV seronegative, placing the donor among the 352 seronegative members of the cohort. Each donor provided a peripheral blood sample, and peripheral blood mononuclear cells were used for TCR beta sequencing. Genomic DNA was extracted from the blood cell samples with the Qiagen DNeasy Blood Extraction Kit. This chain joins TRBV30 to TRBJ1-2; no D gene call is confident. Specimen: PBMCs. The clonotype was recovered from a male donor in good health and CMV-seronegative. The CDR3 protein: CAWSVPTSLANYGYTF. At the DNA level, the sequence is TGTGCCTGGAGTGTACCGACCTCACTAGCTAACTATGGCTACACCTTC.